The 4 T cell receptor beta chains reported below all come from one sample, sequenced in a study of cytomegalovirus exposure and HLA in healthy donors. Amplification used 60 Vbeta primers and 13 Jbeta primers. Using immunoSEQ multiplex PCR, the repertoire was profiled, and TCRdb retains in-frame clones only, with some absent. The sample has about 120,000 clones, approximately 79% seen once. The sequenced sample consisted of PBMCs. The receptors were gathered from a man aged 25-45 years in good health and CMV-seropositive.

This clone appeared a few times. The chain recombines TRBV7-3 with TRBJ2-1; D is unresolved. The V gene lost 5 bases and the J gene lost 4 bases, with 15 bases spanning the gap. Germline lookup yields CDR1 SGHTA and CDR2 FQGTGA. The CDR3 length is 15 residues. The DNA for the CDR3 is TGTGCCAGCAGCCCTACTTGGGCCAGTTACAATGAGCAGTTCTTC. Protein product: CASSPTWASYNEQFF.

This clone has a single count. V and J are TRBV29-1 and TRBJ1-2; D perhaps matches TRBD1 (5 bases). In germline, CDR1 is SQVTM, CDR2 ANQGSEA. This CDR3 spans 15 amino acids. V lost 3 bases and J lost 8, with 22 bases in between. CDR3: CSVDGGGALARGYTF. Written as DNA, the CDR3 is TGCAGCGTTGACGGTGGAGGGGCGCTTGCTAGGGGCTACACCTTC.

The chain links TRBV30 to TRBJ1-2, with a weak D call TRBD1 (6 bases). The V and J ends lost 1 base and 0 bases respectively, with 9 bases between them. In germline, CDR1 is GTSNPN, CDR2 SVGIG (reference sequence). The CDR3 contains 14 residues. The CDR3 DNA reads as TGTGCCTGGAGTGGGACAGACACTAACTATGGCTACACCTTC. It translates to CAWSGTDTNYGYTF.

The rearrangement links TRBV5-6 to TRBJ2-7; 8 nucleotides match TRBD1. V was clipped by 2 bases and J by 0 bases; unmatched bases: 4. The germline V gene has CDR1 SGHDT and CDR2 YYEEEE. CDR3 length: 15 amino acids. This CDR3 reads CASSFPTGDSYEQYF. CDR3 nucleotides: TGTGCCAGCAGCTTTCCGACAGGGGACTCCTACGAGCAGTACTTC.